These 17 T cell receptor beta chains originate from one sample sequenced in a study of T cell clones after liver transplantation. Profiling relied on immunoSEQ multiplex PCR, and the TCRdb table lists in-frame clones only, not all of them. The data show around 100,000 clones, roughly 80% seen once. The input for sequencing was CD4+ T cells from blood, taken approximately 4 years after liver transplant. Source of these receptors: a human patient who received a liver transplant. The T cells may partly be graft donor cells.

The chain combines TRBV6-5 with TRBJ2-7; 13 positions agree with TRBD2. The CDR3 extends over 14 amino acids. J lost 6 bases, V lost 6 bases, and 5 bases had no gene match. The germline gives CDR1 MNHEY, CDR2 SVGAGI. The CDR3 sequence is CASRRTSGGGEQYF. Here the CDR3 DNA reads TGTGCCAGCAGACGGACTAGCGGGGGCGGCGAGCAGTACTTC.

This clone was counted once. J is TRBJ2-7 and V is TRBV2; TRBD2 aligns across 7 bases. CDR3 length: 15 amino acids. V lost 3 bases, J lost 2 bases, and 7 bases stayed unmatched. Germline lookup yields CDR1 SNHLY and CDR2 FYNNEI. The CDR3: CASSDPGGTAYEQYF. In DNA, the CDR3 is TGTGCCAGCAGTGACCCCGGGGGGACGGCCTACGAGCAGTACTTC.

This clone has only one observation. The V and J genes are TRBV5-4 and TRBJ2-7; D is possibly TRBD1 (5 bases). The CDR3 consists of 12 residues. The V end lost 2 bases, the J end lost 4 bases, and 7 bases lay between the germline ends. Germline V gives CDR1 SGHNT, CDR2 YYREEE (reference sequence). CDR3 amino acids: CASSFRGYEQYF. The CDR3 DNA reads TGTGCCAGCAGCTTTAGGGGATACGAGCAGTACTTC. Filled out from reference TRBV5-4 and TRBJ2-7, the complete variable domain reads ETGVTQSPTHLIKTRGQQVTLRCSSQSGHNTVSWYQQALGQGPQFIFQYYREEENGRGNFPPRFSGLQFPNYSSELNVNALELDDSALYLCASSFRGYEQYFGPGTRLTVT.

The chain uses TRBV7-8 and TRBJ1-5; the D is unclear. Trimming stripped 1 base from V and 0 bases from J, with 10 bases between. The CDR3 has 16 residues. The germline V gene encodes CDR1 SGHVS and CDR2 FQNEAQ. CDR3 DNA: TGTGCCAGCAGCTTAGTGGGCGGTGATAGCAATCAGCCCCAGCATTTT. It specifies CASSLVGGDSNQPQHF.

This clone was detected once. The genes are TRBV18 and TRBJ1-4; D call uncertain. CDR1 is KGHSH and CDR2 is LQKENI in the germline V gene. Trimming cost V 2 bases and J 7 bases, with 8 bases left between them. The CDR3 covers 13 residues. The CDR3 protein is CASSPSQLEKLFF. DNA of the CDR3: TGTGCCAGCTCACCATCACAGCTTGAAAAACTGTTTTTT. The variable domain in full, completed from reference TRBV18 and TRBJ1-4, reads NAGVMQNPRHLVRRRGQEARLRCSPMKGHSHVYWYRQLPEEGLKFMVYLQKENIIDESGMPKERFSAEFPKEGPSILRIQQVVRGDSAAYFCASSPSQLEKLFFGSGTQLSVL.

The CDR3 region is CASRPQGPYGYTF. The CDR3 DNA reads as TGTGCCAGCAGGCCACAGGGCCCTTATGGCTACACCTTC. This chain uses TRBV28 with TRBJ1-2, with D maybe TRBD1 (6 bases). Germline assignment: CDR1 MDHEN and CDR2 SYDVKM. The CDR3 totals 13 residues. Trimming stripped 6 bases from V and 5 bases from J, with 13 bases between.

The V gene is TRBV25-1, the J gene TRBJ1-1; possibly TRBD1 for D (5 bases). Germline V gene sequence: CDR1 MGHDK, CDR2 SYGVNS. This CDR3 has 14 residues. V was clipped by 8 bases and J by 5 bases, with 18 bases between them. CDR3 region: CASEPLRGSTEAFF. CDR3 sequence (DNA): TGTGCCAGCGAGCCTCTGAGGGGCTCGACTGAAGCTTTCTTT. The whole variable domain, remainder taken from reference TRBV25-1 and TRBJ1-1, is EADIYQTPRYLVIGTGKKITLECSQTMGHDKMYWYQQDPGMELHLIHYSYGVNSTEKGDLSSESTVSRIRTEHFPLTLESARPSHTSQYLCASEPLRGSTEAFFGQGTRLTVV.

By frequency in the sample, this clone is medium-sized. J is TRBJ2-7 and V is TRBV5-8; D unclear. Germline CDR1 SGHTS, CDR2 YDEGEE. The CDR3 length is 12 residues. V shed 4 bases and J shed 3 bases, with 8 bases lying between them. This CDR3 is CASSHLHYEQYF. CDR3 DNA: TGTGCCAGCAGCCATCTACACTACGAGCAGTACTTC. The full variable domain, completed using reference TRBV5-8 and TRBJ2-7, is EAGVTQSPTHLIKTRGQQATLRCSPISGHTSVYWYQQALGLGLQFLLWYDEGEERNRGNFPPRFSGRQFPNYSSELNVNALELEDSALYLCASSHLHYEQYFGPGTRLTVT.

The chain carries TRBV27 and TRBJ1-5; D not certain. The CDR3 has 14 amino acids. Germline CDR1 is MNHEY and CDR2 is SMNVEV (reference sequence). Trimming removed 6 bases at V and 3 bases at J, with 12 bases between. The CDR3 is CASRSVQFNQPQHF. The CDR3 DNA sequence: TGTGCCAGCAGGTCAGTACAGTTCAATCAGCCCCAGCATTTT.

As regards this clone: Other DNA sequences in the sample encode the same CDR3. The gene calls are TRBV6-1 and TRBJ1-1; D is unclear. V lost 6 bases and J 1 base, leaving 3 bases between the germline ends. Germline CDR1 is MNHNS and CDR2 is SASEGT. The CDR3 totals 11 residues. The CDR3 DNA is TGTGCCAGCAGGGGGAACACTGAAGCTTTCTTT. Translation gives CASRGNTEAFF.

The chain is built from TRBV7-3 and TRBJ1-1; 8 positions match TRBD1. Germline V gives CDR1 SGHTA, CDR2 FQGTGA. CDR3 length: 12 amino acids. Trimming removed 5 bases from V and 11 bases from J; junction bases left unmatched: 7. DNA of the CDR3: TGTGCCAGCAGCCCGCAGGGGGCGGCGGCTTTCTTT. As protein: CASSPQGAAAFF.

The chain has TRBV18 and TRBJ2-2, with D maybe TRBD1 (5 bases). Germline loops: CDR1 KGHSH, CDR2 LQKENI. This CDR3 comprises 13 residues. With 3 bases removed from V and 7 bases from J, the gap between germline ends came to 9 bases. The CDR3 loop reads CASSPREVGELFF. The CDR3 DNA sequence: TGTGCCAGCTCACCCAGGGAAGTCGGGGAGCTGTTTTTT. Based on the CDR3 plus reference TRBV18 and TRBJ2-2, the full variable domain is NAGVMQNPRHLVRRRGQEARLRCSPMKGHSHVYWYRQLPEEGLKFMVYLQKENIIDESGMPKERFSAEFPKEGPSILRIQQVVRGDSAAYFCASSPREVGELFFGEGSRLTVL.

This CDR3 reads CASSQDDRWSGNTIYF. As DNA, the CDR3 is TGCGCCAGCAGCCAAGATGACAGGTGGTCTGGAAACACCATATATTTT. V usage is TRBV4-1 and J usage is TRBJ1-3; a weak D match, TRBD1 (6 bases). The V gene lost 0 bases and the J gene lost 1 base, with 10 bases spanning the gap. Germline CDR1 and CDR2: MGHRA and YSYEKL. The CDR3 is 16 residues long.

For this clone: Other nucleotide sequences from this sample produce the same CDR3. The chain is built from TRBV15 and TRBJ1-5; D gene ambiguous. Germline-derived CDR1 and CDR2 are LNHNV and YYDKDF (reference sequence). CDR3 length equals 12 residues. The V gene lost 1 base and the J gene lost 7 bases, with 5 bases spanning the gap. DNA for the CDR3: TGTGCCACCAGCAGAGCTGACCAGCCCCAGCATTTT. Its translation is CATSRADQPQHF.

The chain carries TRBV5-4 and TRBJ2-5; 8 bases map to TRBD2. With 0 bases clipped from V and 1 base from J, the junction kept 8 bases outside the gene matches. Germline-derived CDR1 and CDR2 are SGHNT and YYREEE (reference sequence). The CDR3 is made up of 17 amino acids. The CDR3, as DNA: TGTGCCAGCAGCTTGGACCCAGCGGGAGCCCTCCAAGAGACCCAGTACTTC. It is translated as CASSLDPAGALQETQYF.

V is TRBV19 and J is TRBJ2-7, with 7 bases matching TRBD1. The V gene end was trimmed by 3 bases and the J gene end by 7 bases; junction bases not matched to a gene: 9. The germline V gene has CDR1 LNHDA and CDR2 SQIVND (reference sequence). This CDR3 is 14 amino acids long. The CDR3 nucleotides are TGTGCCAGTAGTATGGGACAGCACCTTGTGGAGCAGTACTTC. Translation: CASSMGQHLVEQYF.

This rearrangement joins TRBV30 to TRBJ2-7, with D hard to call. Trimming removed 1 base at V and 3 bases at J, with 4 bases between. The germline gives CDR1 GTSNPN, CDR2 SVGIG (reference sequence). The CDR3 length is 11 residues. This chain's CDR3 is CAWSALYEQYF. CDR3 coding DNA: TGTGCCTGGAGTGCCCTCTACGAGCAGTACTTC.